This T cell receptor (beta chain) originates from a study of blood T cell repertoires in COVID-19. Per the study methods: From reference gene primer amplification, estimates of nucleated cell counts were derived. Sequenced by immunoSEQ multiplex PCR; TCRdb stores in-frame clones only, minus some. The V and J calls and clone size come from that table; D and trimming were worked out from the DNA. The sample has 70,000 to 85,000 clones, about four fifths seen once. V lost 5 bases and J 0 bases, leaving 22 bases between the germline ends. CDR1 SEHNR and CDR2 FQNEAQ come from the germline V gene (reference sequence). This CDR3 has 18 residues.

The chain combines TRBV7-9 with TRBJ1-1; possibly TRBD1 for D (6 bases). The receptor was derived from a human donor in a cohort sampled during active COVID-19. Sequencing was performed on peripheral blood. This CDR3 is CASSTADSEYTLNTEAFF. Written as DNA, the CDR3 is TGTGCCAGCAGCACTGCGGACAGTGAATACACCTTGAACACTGAAGCTTTCTTT.